One sample yielded the 7 T cell receptor beta chains listed below, sequenced in a study of long-term antiretroviral therapy in people with HIV. Samples were assayed with immunoSEQ v3.0 at survey level. Produced via immunoSEQ multiplex PCR; TCRdb's table is partial and in-frame only. This table holds about 20,000 clones, 80% found once. The starting material was unsorted PBMCs, obtained 0.2 years after starting antiretroviral therapy. These receptors all stem from a woman between 40 and 55 years old with HIV.

The chain is built from TRBV29-1 and TRBJ1-3; D unresolved. Germline CDR1 SQVTM, CDR2 ANQGSEA. Trimming left V 5 bases short and J 0 bases short, with 5 bases between. The CDR3 is made up of 12 amino acids. CDR3 nucleotides: TGCAGCGTTATGAACTCTGGAAACACCATATATTTT. It encodes CSVMNSGNTIYF.

The chain employs TRBV19 and TRBJ1-2, with D possibly being TRBD1 (6 bases). CDR3 length equals 12 residues. Germline V CDR1 and CDR2: LNHDA, SQIVND (reference sequence). Trimming stripped 9 bases from V and 6 bases from J, with 14 bases between. The CDR3 DNA follows: TGTGCCAGCGGGACAAGGATTGATGGCTACACCTTC. Protein: CASGTRIDGYTF. The variable domain in full, with the rest retrieved from reference TRBV19 and TRBJ1-2, is DGGITQSPKYLFRKEGQNVTLSCEQNLNHDAMYWYRQDPGQGLRLIYYSQIVNDFQKGDIAEGYSVSREKKESFPLTVTSAQKNPTAFYLCASGTRIDGYTFGSGTRLTVV.

V is TRBV11-3 and J is TRBJ2-5, with 8 bases identical to TRBD2. With 5 bases clipped from V and 5 bases from J, the junction kept 13 bases outside the gene matches. The CDR3 has 16 residues. Looked up from germline, CDR1 is SGHNT and CDR2 is YENEEA. The CDR3 bases are TGTGCCAGCAGCCCCCTCGGGGGGGGGCCATTGGAGACCCAGTACTTC. This sequence encodes CASSPLGGGPLETQYF.

The chain is built from TRBV12-5 and TRBJ2-2, with D unclear. There are 15 residues in the CDR3. CDR1 LGHNT and CDR2 FRNRAP come from the germline V gene. V was pared by 1 base and J by 6 bases, with 12 bases between. The CDR3 nucleotides read TGTGCTAGTGGTTTGGAGCAGAAAGCCGCCGGGGAGCTGTTTTTT. This gives the protein CASGLEQKAAGELFF.

The chain couples TRBV2 to TRBJ2-2, with D possibly TRBD2 on 6 matching bases. CDR1 SNHLY and CDR2 FYNNEI come from the germline V gene. The CDR3 spans 16 residues. The V gene lost 7 bases and the J gene lost 6 bases, with 21 bases spanning the gap. The CDR3 region is CASTLGSSRGPGELFF. The CDR3, as DNA: TGTGCCAGCACCCTAGGAAGTTCGCGGGGCCCCGGGGAGCTGTTTTTT.

This chain connects TRBV5-1 to TRBJ2-2; D is perhaps TRBD2 (6 bases). This CDR3 region has 15 residues. CDR1 SGHRS and CDR2 YFSETQ come from the germline V gene. Trimming removed 4 bases at V and 4 bases at J, with 14 bases between. CDR3 bases: TGCGCCAGCAGCCCGGGACTTCTCTCCACCGGGGAGCTGTTTTTT. Residues: CASSPGLLSTGELFF.

The rearrangement joins TRBV6-5 to TRBJ2-3; 9 bases are shared with TRBD1. The trim removed 4 bases at V and 11 bases at J, leaving 13 bases unmatched. Germline lookup yields CDR1 MNHEY and CDR2 SVGAGI. This CDR3 comprises 15 residues. DNA for the CDR3: TGTGCCAGCAGTTTTGGACAGGGGCCGGTTAGTGGGCAGTATTTT. This encodes CASSFGQGPVSGQYF.